The next 27 T cell receptor beta chains were all read from a single sample in a study of T cells in Graves' hyperthyroidism and ophthalmopathy. Regions amplified from RNA transcripts were the TCR beta CDR3 regions. Primed by the HTBI set, a first-round RT-PCR was run on the TCR CDR3. TCRdb reprocessed the multiplex PCR reads via MiXCR and lists one record per CDR3 protein. The table lists approximately 700,000 distinct CDR3 sequences, approximately 42% of them singletons. Input material: peripheral blood or thyroid tissue (not recorded which). Receptors were obtained from an adult man with Graves' disease, either hyperthyroidism or ophthalmopathy (not recorded which).

A word on this clonotype: The conserved final phenylalanine or tryptophan is absent from the CDR3, which likely points to a read error. V gene TRBV20-1 combines with J gene TRBJ1-2, with D perhaps TRBD1 (5 bases). Germline CDR1 reads DFQATT; CDR2 reads SNEGSKA (reference sequence). Trimming left V 5 bases short and J 7 bases short, with 23 bases between. The CDR3 totals 15 residues. CDR3 region: CSADKGRLQQGGYTL. DNA for the CDR3: TGCAGTGCTGACAAGGGACGCCTACAACAAGGTGGCTACACCCTC.

The chain employs TRBV24-1 and TRBJ2-5; the match to TRBD1 covers 9 bases. Looked up from germline, CDR1 is KGHDR and CDR2 is SFDVKD. The V gene end was trimmed by 4 bases and the J gene end by 5 bases; junction bases not matched to a gene: 10. The CDR3 runs to 16 residues. For the CDR3, the DNA is TGTGCCACCAGTGACCCCGGGGACAGGGTAGGGGAGACCCAGTACTTC. Its protein is CATSDPGDRVGETQYF.

V usage is TRBV5-6 and J usage is TRBJ1-4; no clear D gene. The V gene's germline CDR1 is SGHDT and CDR2 YYEEEE. V lost 7 bases and J lost 0, with 13 bases in between. The CDR3 totals 15 residues. CDR3: CASSPMAATNEKLFF. CDR3 in DNA: TGTGCCAGCTCACCAATGGCAGCAACTAATGAAAAACTGTTTTTT.

The rearrangement links TRBV7-2 to TRBJ1-3; no definite D call. The V end lost 2 bases, the J end lost 0 bases, and 11 bases lay between the germline ends. In germline, CDR1 is SGHTA, CDR2 FQGNSA. This CDR3 has 16 residues. In DNA form, the CDR3 reads TGTGCCAGCAGCTTAAGGAATTTAAACTCTGGAAACACCATATATTTT. Translating gives CASSLRNLNSGNTIYF.

The table lists this clonotype with a few counts. The V call is TRBV20-1, the J call TRBJ2-7, with D possibly being TRBD2 (5 bases). V gave up 6 bases and J gave up 3 bases, with 15 bases separating them. The germline CDR1 and CDR2 sequences are DFQATT and SNEGSKA (reference sequence). The length of the CDR3 is 13 residues. CDR3 in DNA: TGCAGTGCCAGCGTTGTGACTAACTACGAGCAGTACTTC. Its protein product is CSASVVTNYEQYF.

The chain employs TRBV29-1 and TRBJ1-2, with TRBD1 matching 8 bases. This CDR3 has 13 residues. Per germline, CDR1 SQVTM and CDR2 ANQGSEA. Unmatched junction bases numbered 6, after V lost 7 bases and J lost 2 bases. The CDR3 nucleotides read TGCAGCGGATACAGGGGGAACAACTATGGCTACACCTTC. Translating gives CSGYRGNNYGYTF.

DNA of the CDR3: TGTGCCATCAGTGGTGGGGGACGATCACCCCTCCACTTT. This gives the protein CAISGGGRSPLHF. The chain couples TRBV10-3 to TRBJ1-6; a weak D match, TRBD1 (5 bases). This CDR3 is built from 13 residues. The germline gives CDR1 ENHRY, CDR2 SYGVKD. V shed 4 bases and J shed 10 bases, with 11 bases lying between them.

The V call is TRBV20-1, the J call TRBJ1-2, with D possibly matching TRBD1 (6 bases). The CDR3 length is 13 residues. The V end lost 5 bases, the J end lost 5 bases, and 15 bases lay between the germline ends. Germline CDR1 is DFQATT and CDR2 is SNEGSKA (reference sequence). The chain's CDR3 is CSAVTGTLYGYTF. CDR3 nucleotides: TGCAGTGCTGTTACCGGGACACTTTATGGCTACACCTTC.

This chain links TRBV20-1 with TRBJ1-1; D call uncertain. The germline V gene has CDR1 DFQATT and CDR2 SNEGSKA (reference sequence). The CDR3 contains 13 residues. Trimming took off 0 bases at V and 1 base at J, with 6 bases between the two ends. CDR3 sequence: CSARDAQNTEAFF. In DNA, the CDR3 is TGCAGTGCTAGAGATGCGCAGAACACTGAAGCTTTCTTT.

This clonotype was counted once. The rearrangement joins TRBV25-1 to TRBJ1-2, with D possibly being TRBD1 (6 bases). The CDR3 is made up of 14 amino acids. The germline gives CDR1 MGHDK, CDR2 SYGVNS. V lost 6 bases and J 5 bases, leaving 16 bases between the germline ends. DNA of the CDR3: TGTGCCAGCAGGATTCCGGGACAAATATATGGCTACACCTTC. It encodes CASRIPGQIYGYTF.

This clonotype has at least ten counts. V usage is TRBV15 and J usage is TRBJ2-7; tentative D call: TRBD1 (5 bases). Trimming left V 0 bases short and J 1 base short, with 13 bases between. Germline V gene data show CDR1 as LNHNV and CDR2 as YYDKDF (reference sequence). The CDR3 has 16 amino acids. CDR3 in amino acids: CATSRDPLTVSYEQYF. CDR3 in DNA: TGTGCCACCAGCAGAGATCCCTTGACAGTTTCCTACGAGCAGTACTTC.

J is TRBJ2-2 and V is TRBV2; D tentatively fits TRBD1 or TRBD2 (5 bases each). V lost 1 base and J 6 bases, leaving 12 bases between the germline ends. The germline V gene encodes CDR1 SNHLY and CDR2 FYNNEI. The CDR3 covers 15 residues. The CDR3 sequence is CASSEGRGGSGELFF. In nucleotides, the CDR3 is TGTGCCAGCAGTGAAGGTCGGGGCGGCTCCGGGGAGCTGTTTTTT.

This clonotype has a count of ten or more. This sequence joins TRBV20-1 and TRBJ2-7; D unresolved. The CDR3 runs to 11 residues. V lost 2 bases and J 7 bases, leaving 9 bases between the germline ends. Germline V gene lookup returns CDR1 DFQATT and CDR2 SNEGSKA (reference sequence). The CDR3 DNA sequence: TGCAGTGCTAGATTTGGGGTTGAGCAGTACTTC. Protein: CSARFGVEQYF.

Concerning this clonotype itself: Relative to the germline gene, one junction end is altered; a read error may explain this. The chain uses TRBV7-7 and TRBJ2-7; D unclear. Germline loops: CDR1 SSHAT, CDR2 FNYEAQ (reference sequence). The CDR3 extends over 10 amino acids. This CDR3 reads CASSRSEQYF. CDR3 nucleotide sequence: TGTGCTAGCAGCCGGAGCGAGCAGTACTTC.

The table lists this clonotype with many counts. V is TRBV7-2 and J is TRBJ2-7, with D perhaps given as TRBD1 or TRBD2 (6 bases each). In germline, CDR1 is SGHTA, CDR2 FQGNSA. This CDR3 region has 16 residues. V lost 5 bases to trimming and J lost 0 bases, with 17 bases between them. The DNA of the CDR3 is TGTGCCAGCAGCCGGGGGCGGGCTAGCAGCTCCTACGAGCAGTACTTC. Protein product: CASSRGRASSSYEQYF.

This clonotype was picked up many times. This chain joins TRBV15 and TRBJ1-4, with unresolved D. V dropped 0 bases and J dropped 2 bases, with 4 bases sitting between them. Germline CDR1 is LNHNV and CDR2 is YYDKDF (reference sequence). The CDR3 covers 14 residues. The CDR3 region is CATSRDRTNEKLFF. Written as DNA, the CDR3 is TGTGCCACCAGCAGAGACCGGACTAATGAAAAACTGTTTTTT.

The chain uses TRBV10-3 and TRBJ1-1; tentatively, D is TRBD1 (5 bases). The V gene's germline CDR1 is ENHRY and CDR2 SYGVKD. The CDR3 runs 16 residues. V was cut by 2 bases and J by 2 bases, with 15 bases left in between. CDR3 nucleotide sequence: TGTGCCATCAGTGAGGCAGGGCCGAGAACTAACACTGAAGCTTTCTTT. It yields the protein CAISEAGPRTNTEAFF.

This clonotype was seen a single time. The CDR3 nucleotides are TGCAGTGCTAGAGATGGTGGGGGCCATCAGCCCCAGCATTTT. Translation gives CSARDGGGHQPQHF. V is TRBV20-1 and J is TRBJ1-5; D perhaps matches TRBD1 (6 bases). Germline CDR1 and CDR2: DFQATT and SNEGSKA (reference sequence). This CDR3 has 14 residues. The ends were cut back, 0 bases at V and 5 bases at J, with 11 bases in the middle.

This chain uses TRBV5-4 with TRBJ2-5; 9 bases match TRBD1. CDR3 length: 16 residues. Unmatched junction bases numbered 8, after V lost 1 base and J lost 4 bases. In germline, CDR1 is SGHNT, CDR2 YYREEE (reference sequence). The CDR3 DNA reads as TGTGCCAGCAGCTTGTGGGGACAGGGCATAGGAGAGACCCAGTACTTC. It is translated as CASSLWGQGIGETQYF.

Many counts were recorded for this clonotype. This chain connects TRBV24-1 to TRBJ1-2; D gene unclear. CDR1 and CDR2 from the germline V gene are KGHDR and SFDVKD. This CDR3 spans 14 amino acids. The V end lost 3 bases, the J end lost 6 bases, and 13 bases lay between the germline ends. The CDR3 coding sequence is TGTGCCACCAGTGATGGTCAGGTGGGAGATGGCTACACCTTC. This translates into CATSDGQVGDGYTF.

This clonotype has only a few counts. The chain is built from TRBV29-1 and TRBJ2-7; maybe TRBD2 (5 bases). The CDR3 has 13 residues. Germline-derived CDR1 and CDR2 are SQVTM and ANQGSEA. V lost 4 bases and J lost 6, with 16 bases in between. The CDR3 loop reads CSVVARLSGEQYF. For the CDR3, the DNA is TGCAGCGTTGTGGCGCGGCTGAGCGGCGAGCAGTACTTC.

The chain couples TRBV5-1 to TRBJ2-5; possible D gene TRBD2, 5 bases. V gave up 4 bases and J gave up 3 bases, with 16 bases separating them. The germline V gene encodes CDR1 SGHRS and CDR2 YFSETQ. The CDR3 runs to 15 residues. CDR3 loop: CASSKTNWGEETQYF. The DNA of the CDR3 is TGCGCCAGCAGCAAGACAAACTGGGGAGAAGAGACCCAGTACTTC.

The V gene is TRBV20-1, the J gene TRBJ2-5; TRBD1 matches 12 bases. Germline V lookup: CDR1 DFQATT, CDR2 SNEGSKA (reference sequence). The CDR3 contains 14 residues. V lost 1 base, J lost 5 bases, and 2 bases stayed unmatched. Written as DNA, the CDR3 is TGCAGTGCTAGAGGGGACAGGGGGCTGGAGACCCAGTACTTC. It is translated as CSARGDRGLETQYF.

This clonotype was seen more than once but under ten times. The genes are TRBV12-3 or TRBV12-4 and TRBJ1-5, with no clear D. V was shortened by 4 bases and J by 2 bases, with 12 bases between the two germline ends. This CDR3 region has 15 residues. The CDR3 DNA reads TGTGCCAGCAGTTATGTCGGGGAGGGCAATCAGCCCCAGCATTTT. Its protein product is CASSYVGEGNQPQHF.

This chain connects TRBV7-9 to TRBJ2-7, with 7 positions matching TRBD1. Trimming took 4 bases from V and 0 from J; bases not matched to a gene: 9. Germline V gene sequence: CDR1 SEHNR, CDR2 FQNEAQ (reference sequence). This CDR3 has 16 amino acids. The CDR3 DNA sequence: TGTGCCAGCAGCTGGGTCCAGGGGGAAAACTCCTACGAGCAGTACTTC. It is translated as CASSWVQGENSYEQYF.

V is TRBV20-1 and J is TRBJ1-4; 10 bases agree with TRBD1. The germline V gene has CDR1 DFQATT and CDR2 SNEGSKA (reference sequence). The CDR3 consists of 14 residues. Trimming removed 3 bases from V and 8 bases from J; junction bases left unmatched: 6. CDR3 in amino acids: CSARETGGREKLFF. The CDR3 region has the DNA TGCAGTGCTAGGGAGACAGGGGGCCGAGAAAAACTGTTTTTT.

This clonotype was counted a few times. The CDR3 DNA follows: TGTGCCAGTAGTATGGGACGTGTAGAGTCACCCCTCCACTTT. Its translation: CASSMGRVESPLHF. The chain combines TRBV19 with TRBJ1-6; the D gene is possibly TRBD1 (5 bases). The germline gives CDR1 LNHDA, CDR2 SQIVND (reference sequence). With 3 bases removed from V and 10 bases from J, the gap between germline ends came to 13 bases. The length of the CDR3 is 14 residues.